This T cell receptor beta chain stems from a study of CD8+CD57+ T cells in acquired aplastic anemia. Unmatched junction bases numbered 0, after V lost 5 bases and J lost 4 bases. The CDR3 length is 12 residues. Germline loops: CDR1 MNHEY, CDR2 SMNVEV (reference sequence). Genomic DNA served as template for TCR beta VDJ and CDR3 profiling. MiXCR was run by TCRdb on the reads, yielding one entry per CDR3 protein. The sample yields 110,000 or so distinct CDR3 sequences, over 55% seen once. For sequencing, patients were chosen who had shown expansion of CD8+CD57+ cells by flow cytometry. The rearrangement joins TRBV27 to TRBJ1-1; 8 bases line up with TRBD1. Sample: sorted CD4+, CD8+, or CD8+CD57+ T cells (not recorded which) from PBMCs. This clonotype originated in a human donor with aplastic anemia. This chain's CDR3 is CASSTGGTEAFF. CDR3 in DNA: TGTGCCAGCAGTACAGGGGGCACTGAAGCTTTCTTT.